A selection of T cell receptor beta chains follows, all from one sample in a study of T-cell memory formation after mild COVID-19. TCRdb independently ran MiXCR on the 5' RACE reads; one entry per CDR3 protein. The repertoire holds about 39,000 distinct CDR3 sequences, with roughly 6.1% as singletons. The sample was PBMCs or a T cell subset sorted from them (not recorded which). These receptors originate from an adult who had mild COVID-19 (a few samples of this study predate the infection). Cell type and time point are not known. Each CDR3 is given with its conserved first and last residue. The order of the fields is J gene, D gene, V gene, clone size, CDR3 DNA, CDR3 protein. The D gene is left open where the match is weak. Some rows have no size entry. The others give once, few or many, or a class for an expanded clone.

TRBJ2-6,NA,TRBV12-3/TRBV12-4,few,TGTGCCAGCAGCCGGACCTCTGGGGCCAACGTCCTGACTTTC,CASSRTSGANVLTF
TRBJ1-1,TRBD1,TRBV7-8,many,TGTGCCAGCAGCGGGCAGGGGGGGGTAACTGAAGCTTTCTTT,CASSGQGGVTEAFF
TRBJ2-5,TRBD2,TRBV25-1,NA,TGTGCCAGCAGGAGGGACTATGAGGAGACCCAGTACTTC,CASRRDYEETQYF
TRBJ2-5,TRBD1,TRBV5-1,many,TGCGCCAGCAGCTTGAGGAAAGGGACAGACCAAGAGACCCAGTACTTC,CASSLRKGTDQETQYF
TRBJ1-4,NA,TRBV6-9,few,TGTGCCAGCGTCTGGGGGAAACTGTTTTTT,CASVWGKLFF
TRBJ1-1,TRBD1,TRBV4-1,few,TGCGCCAGCAGCAGGGACAGGGATAACACTGAAGCTTTCTTT,CASSRDRDNTEAFF
TRBJ2-7,TRBD1,TRBV5-4,NA,TGTGCCAGCAGCTTGATGGGACAGGGGGCGAGTTACGAGCAGTACTTC,CASSLMGQGASYEQYF
TRBJ1-1,NA,TRBV29-1,many,TGCAGCGTTGTGAGACAGCGGTATTTGAACACTGAAGCTTTCTTT,CSVVRQRYLNTEAFF
TRBJ1-2,NA,TRBV4-1,NA,TGCGCCAGCAGCCAAGTGGGGGGAGGATATGGCTACACCTTC,CASSQVGGGYGYTF
TRBJ1-2,NA,TRBV28,few,TGTGCCAGCAGTGGCTCAGCGGGCTCAGGGCTTAAGGGCTACACCTTC,CASSGSAGSGLKGYTF
TRBJ1-2,NA,TRBV5-5,few,TGTGCCAGCAGCCAGGAGTGGGGGAGCGATGGCTACACCTTC,CASSQEWGSDGYTF
TRBJ1-1,NA,TRBV11-2,many,TGTGCCAGCAGTCGCAGAAGGAACACTGAAGCTTTCTTT,CASSRRRNTEAFF
TRBJ1-1,NA,TRBV12-3/TRBV12-4,many,TGTGCCAGCAGTTTTGGCAGGGACACTGAAGCTTTCTTT,CASSFGRDTEAFF
TRBJ2-3,NA,TRBV29-1,many,TGCAGCGTTGCTGCCAGGCTCTTCGAAGGGGATACGCAGTATTTT,CSVAARLFEGDTQYF
TRBJ2-1,NA,TRBV5-1,few,TGCGCCAGCAGCTTGACTACAGGGAAAGTGTCCTACAATGAGCAGTTCTTC,CASSLTTGKVSYNEQFF
TRBJ2-7,TRBD2,TRBV27,many,TGTGCCAGCAGTGTTCCTAGCGGGGGCTCCTACGAGCAGTACTTC,CASSVPSGGSYEQYF
TRBJ1-5,NA,TRBV29-1,many,TGCAGCGTTACCCAGACAGTCGATCAGCCCCAGCATTTT,CSVTQTVDQPQHF
TRBJ2-2,NA,TRBV5-1,many,TGCGCCAGCAGCTTCGGTGAGCCGAGCGGGGAGCTGTTTTTT,CASSFGEPSGELFF
TRBJ2-3,NA,TRBV7-8,many,TGTGCCAGCAGCCCCCTGGGCGGAAGCACAGATACGCAGTATTTT,CASSPLGGSTDTQYF
TRBJ1-2,TRBD1,TRBV5-5,few,TGTGCCAGCAGCTTGGACAGGGGTTATGGCTACACCTTC,CASSLDRGYGYTF
TRBJ2-4,NA,TRBV7-2,many,TGTGCCAGCAGTTCCCGGGACGGCAATTTTCAGTACTTC,CASSSRDGNFQYF
TRBJ1-5,NA,TRBV7-2,medium-sized,TGTGCCAGCAGCTTTGGGAGCAATCAGCCCCAGCATTTT,CASSFGSNQPQHF
TRBJ2-2,NA,TRBV4-1,few,TGCGCCAGCAGCCAAGAAGCTCAGGGACTGAACACCGGGGAGCTGTTTTTT,CASSQEAQGLNTGELFF
TRBJ2-4,TRBD2,TRBV18,many,TGTGCCAGCTCACTCCTCCTAGCGGGAGGGCCTTCCGAAGCCAAAAACATTCAGTACTTC,CASSLLLAGGPSEAKNIQYF
TRBJ2-1,TRBD2,TRBV20-1,few,TGCAGTGCTAGAGATACGGGGGGGGACTACAATGAGCAGTTCTTC,CSARDTGGDYNEQFF
TRBJ2-1,NA,TRBV5-5,many,TGTGCCAGCAGCCCGGTCGGGTCGAGGGGGAGCTCCTACAATGAGCAGTTCTTC,CASSPVGSRGSSYNEQFF
TRBJ1-5,NA,TRBV5-4,NA,TGTGCCAGCAGCCTAGGGGAAGATCAGCCCCAGCATTTT,CASSLGEDQPQHF
TRBJ1-6,NA,TRBV7-2,many,TGTGCCAGCAGCTTCCAGTCTAATAATTCACCCCTCCACTTT,CASSFQSNNSPLHF
TRBJ2-1,TRBD2,TRBV4-1,NA,TGCGCCAGCAGCCGCTCGACTAGCGGGAGATCAAATGAGCAGTTCTTC,CASSRSTSGRSNEQFF
TRBJ1-3,NA,TRBV6-1,NA,TGTGCCAGCGCGGGACTCACCTCTGGAAACACCATATATTTT,CASAGLTSGNTIYF
TRBJ1-6,NA,TRBV20-1,NA,TGCAGTGCGGATCCTGCTAGGGCCTATAATTCACCCCTCCACTTT,CSADPARAYNSPLHF
TRBJ2-1,NA,TRBV5-1,few,TGCGCCAGCAGCTTGGTGGCGGGAACCAATGAGCAGTTCTTC,CASSLVAGTNEQFF
TRBJ2-7,NA,TRBV4-3,many,TGCGCCAGCAGCCAAGATCGGGGGACCAGCTACGAGCAGTACTTC,CASSQDRGTSYEQYF
TRBJ1-1,NA,TRBV3-1,NA,TGTGCCAGCAGCCAAGGCTCTGCGAGCACTGAAGCTTTCTTT,CASSQGSASTEAFF
TRBJ1-1,NA,TRBV9,few,TGTGCCAGCAGCGTAGATCAGGGTCAAGTGAACACTGAAGCTTTCTTT,CASSVDQGQVNTEAFF
TRBJ2-7,NA,TRBV6-2/TRBV6-3,many,TGTGCCAGCAGTTACTCAGGGCTATACGAGCAGTACTTC,CASSYSGLYEQYF
TRBJ2-5,NA,TRBV20-1,many,TGCAGTGCTAGAGGCCAACACAGGGAGACCCAGTACTTC,CSARGQHRETQYF
TRBJ1-1,TRBD1,TRBV12-3/TRBV12-4,NA,TGTGCCAGCAGCACGACAGGGGGGTTAAACACTGAAGCTTTCTTT,CASSTTGGLNTEAFF
TRBJ1-2,NA,TRBV4-3,many,TGCGCCAGCAGCCTGAGGGGCAGGGGATCAGGAGGCTACACCTTC,CASSLRGRGSGGYTF
TRBJ2-7,NA,TRBV20-1,many,TGCAGTGCCCTGCTGGACTCCTACGAGCAGTACTTC,CSALLDSYEQYF
TRBJ2-4,NA,TRBV20-1,few,TGCAGTGCTAGAGCCTCGAGGGGGAGGGGGCCCCTAGCCAAAAACATTCAGTACTTC,CSARASRGRGPLAKNIQYF
TRBJ2-1,NA,TRBV19,few,TGTGCCAGTAGTACCCCAGTTGCCTACAATGAGCAGTTCTTC,CASSTPVAYNEQFF
TRBJ1-6,NA,TRBV5-1,many,TGCGCCAGCAGCTTGGAGAGTTCCTCCTATAATTCACCCCTCCACTTT,CASSLESSSYNSPLHF
TRBJ1-2,NA,TRBV6-5,NA,TGTGCCACCACCCCGGGGGTAGGGTTTGGCTACACCTTC,CATTPGVGFGYTF
TRBJ1-1,NA,TRBV12-3/TRBV12-4,few,TGTGCCAGCAGTTTAGGGGGGAACGCTGAAGCTTTCTTT,CASSLGGNAEAFF